This T cell receptor beta chain stems from a study of beta chain features in type 1 diabetes. About the research overall: Age, gender, cell numbers and subset yield matched between patients and controls.

It was one heparinised blood draw, averaging about 0.12 L, that each donor gave. This clone was observed a few times. Its antigen remains unidentified. The study, taken as a whole, reports: For patients and controls alike, PCR might favor shorter templates to the same degree.

cDNA synthesis used the whole RNA isolate, giving expressed TCRB sequences. Clones were sequenced by immunoSEQ multiplex PCR, and TCRdb holds only the in-frame ones, with some missing. The repertoire has about 330,000 clones, 9.5% to 12% of them found once; the top ten carry over 0.015%. Sequencing was carried out using naive CD4+ T cells from blood. This receptor was taken from a woman in her 30s in good health.

The CDR3: CASSVTAAGTGTDTQYF. For the CDR3, the DNA is TGCGCCAGCAGCGTAACCGCCGCGGGGACAGGGACAGATACGCAGTATTTT. The chain uses TRBV5-1 and TRBJ2-3; 9 bases are shared with TRBD1. Per the germline V gene, CDR1 is SGHRS and CDR2 is YFSETQ. This CDR3 region has 17 residues. J was trimmed by 3 bases and V by 4 bases; bases with no gene match: 12.